This T cell receptor (beta chain) was documented in a study of blood T cells in healthy people across ages. Overall study results and limits: The unsorted PBMCs prevented any conclusive comparison of naive versus antigen-experienced cells.

Through a sample-barcoded 5' primer and a J-beta primer mix, a second PCR was run for roughly 6 to 12 cycles. TCRdb passed the 5' RACE reads through MiXCR, listing each CDR3 protein once. The sample comprises about 830,000 distinct CDR3 sequences, approximately 67% of which are singletons, and roughly a quarter rests with the top ten. Comments on this clonotype: What it recognizes is unknown.

The study isolated at least 6.5 million PBMCs from each sample. This TCR came from a man between 25 and 39 years old in good health. The sample consisted of blood.

The CDR3 here is CASSHSQELANEKLFF. CDR3 in DNA: TGTGCCAGCAGCCATTCCCAGGAATTAGCTAATGAAAAACTGTTTTTT. The chain employs TRBV7-9 and TRBJ1-4, with D uncertain. This CDR3 is built from 16 residues. Trimming stripped 5 bases from V and 3 bases from J, with 16 bases between. In germline, CDR1 is SEHNR, CDR2 FQNEAQ (reference sequence).